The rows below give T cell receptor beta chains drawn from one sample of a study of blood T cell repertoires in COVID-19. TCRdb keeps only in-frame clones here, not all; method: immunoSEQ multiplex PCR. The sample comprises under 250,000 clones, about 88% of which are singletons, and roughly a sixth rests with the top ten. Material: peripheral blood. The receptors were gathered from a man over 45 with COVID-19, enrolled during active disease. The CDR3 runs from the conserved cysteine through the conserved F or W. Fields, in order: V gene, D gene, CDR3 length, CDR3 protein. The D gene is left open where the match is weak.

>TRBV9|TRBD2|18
CASSLNGGLAGSTDTQYF
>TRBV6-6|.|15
CASNHGRGFQTEAFF
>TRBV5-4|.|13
CASSLGAQETQYF
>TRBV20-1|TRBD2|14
CSASLVGGPYEQYF
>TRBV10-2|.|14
CASTGGSAGYGYTF
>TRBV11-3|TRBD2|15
CASSLGVAGVVEQFF
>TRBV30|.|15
CAWRAGPSSGNTIYF
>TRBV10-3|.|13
CATGTGMNTEAFF
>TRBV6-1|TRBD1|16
CASSEQAPGQHYEQYF
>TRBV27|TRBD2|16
CASRSGGGNLYETQYF
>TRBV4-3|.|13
CASSQSSYNEQFF
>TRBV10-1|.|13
CASSESGSYEQYF
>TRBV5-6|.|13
CASSYLNQETQYF
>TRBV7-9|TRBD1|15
CASSRGQNANNEQFF